The subject of this entry is one TCR beta chain. Reprocessing the 5' RACE reads, TCRdb reports a single entry for every CDR3 protein and omits DNA. Recorded for this sample: approximately 150,000 distinct CDR3 sequences. This sample was included in a study of T cells expressing NK-cell markers. Across the whole study: It was sorted CD3+CD56-NKG2C+, CD3+CD56+NKG2C- and CD3+CD56+NKG2C+ T cells that provided the TCR beta repertoires.

This TCR derives from a woman aged 18 to 75 in good health. The material sequenced was blood T cells: a sorted CD56 or NKG2C T cell subset, CD4+ or CD8+ T cells, or bulk PBMC T cells (not recorded which).

This CDR3 reads CASSEGTEETQYF. The chain links TRBV5-1 to TRBJ2-5. Germline CDR1 and CDR2: SGHRS and YFSETQ. This CDR3 spans 13 amino acids. Combining the CDR3 with reference TRBV5-1 and TRBJ2-5 gives the whole variable domain KAGVTQTPRYLIKTRGQQVTLSCSPISGHRSVSWYQQTPGQGLQFLFEYFSETQRNKGNFPGRFSGRQFSNSRSEMNVSTLELGDSALYLCASSEGTEETQYFGPGTRLLVL.